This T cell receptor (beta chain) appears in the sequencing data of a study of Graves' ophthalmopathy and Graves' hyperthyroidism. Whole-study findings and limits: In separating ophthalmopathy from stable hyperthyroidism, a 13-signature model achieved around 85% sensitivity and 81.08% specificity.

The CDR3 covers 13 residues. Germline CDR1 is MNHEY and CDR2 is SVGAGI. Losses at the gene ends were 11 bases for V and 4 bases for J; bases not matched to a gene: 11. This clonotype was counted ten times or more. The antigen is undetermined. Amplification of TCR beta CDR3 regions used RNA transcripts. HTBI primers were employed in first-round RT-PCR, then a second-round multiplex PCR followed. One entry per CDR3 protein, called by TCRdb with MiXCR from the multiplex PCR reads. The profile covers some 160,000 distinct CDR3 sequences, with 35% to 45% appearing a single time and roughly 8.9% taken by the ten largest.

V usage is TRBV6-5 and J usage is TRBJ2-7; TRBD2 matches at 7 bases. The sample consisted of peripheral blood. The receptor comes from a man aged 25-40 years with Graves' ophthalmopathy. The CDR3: CAALGGVLYEQYF. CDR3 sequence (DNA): TGTGCCGCCTTGGGAGGGGTACTTTACGAGCAGTACTTC.